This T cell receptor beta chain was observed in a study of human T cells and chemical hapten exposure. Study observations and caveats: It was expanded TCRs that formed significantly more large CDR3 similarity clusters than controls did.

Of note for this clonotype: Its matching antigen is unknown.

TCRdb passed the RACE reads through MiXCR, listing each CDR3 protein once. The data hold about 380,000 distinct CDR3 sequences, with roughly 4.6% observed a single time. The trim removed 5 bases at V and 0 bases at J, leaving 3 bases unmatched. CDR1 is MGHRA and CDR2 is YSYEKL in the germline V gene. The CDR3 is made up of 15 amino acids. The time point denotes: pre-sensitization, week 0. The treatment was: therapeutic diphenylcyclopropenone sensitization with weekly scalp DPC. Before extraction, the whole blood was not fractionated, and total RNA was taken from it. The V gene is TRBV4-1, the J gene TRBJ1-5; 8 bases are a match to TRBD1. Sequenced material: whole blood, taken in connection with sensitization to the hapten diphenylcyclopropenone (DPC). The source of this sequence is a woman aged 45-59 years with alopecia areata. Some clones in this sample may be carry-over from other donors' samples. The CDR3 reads CASSWDRYSNQPQHF. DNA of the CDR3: TGCGCCAGCAGCTGGGACAGGTATAGCAATCAGCCCCAGCATTTT.